This TCR beta chain was documented in a study of T cells in localized non-small cell lung cancer. Of note for this clone: What it binds is unknown.

Method: immunoSEQ multiplex PCR; TCRdb's copy keeps in-frame clones and lacks some. The repertoire includes around 80,000 clones, roughly 80% of them detected once, and approximately 21% sits in the top ten. Whole-study findings and limits: Tumor samples were not multi-region, leaving intratumor heterogeneity unexcluded. Maximal T cell clonality occurred in uninvolved adjacent lung, with tumor ranking below it. For the top 100 tumor clones, a median about 50 also appeared in adjacent lung. A denser population of T cells in blood accompanied longer overall survival.

Per germline, CDR1 LGHNA and CDR2 YSLEER. Between the trimmed V and J ends, which lost 1 base and 1 base, there was a span of 11 bases. The CDR3 totals 17 residues. J is TRBJ2-6 and V is TRBV4-3; D uncertain. This receptor was taken from a man aged 40 to 69 with stage II squamous cell lung carcinoma. The sequences come from PBMCs, collected before any cancer treatment. The CDR3, as DNA: TGCGCCAGCAGCCAAGCCGGGCCTACTTCTGGGGCCAACGTCCTGACTTTC. As protein: CASSQAGPTSGANVLTF.